The clone carrying this T cell receptor beta chain was counted a few times. As yet, its antigen is unknown. Patients were excluded for uncontrolled infection, other autoimmune disease, pregnancy or lactation. Template material for amplifying TCR beta CDR3 regions consisted of RNA transcripts. A set of HTBI primers served as the primers for a first-round RT-PCR of the TCR CDR3. Via MiXCR, TCRdb re-called the multiplex PCR reads, giving one row per CDR3 protein. Of about 720,000 distinct CDR3 sequences detected, roughly 20% appear once; the ten largest clones hold roughly 17%. These data come from a study of T cells in Graves' hyperthyroidism and ophthalmopathy. Looking at the study overall: Peripheral blood sampling occurred at initial diagnosis, before any treatment. The study's findings and limits: Among thyroid clonotypes expanded above 0.001, most also appeared in blood.

Sequenced: blood. The source is a woman aged 45-59 years with Graves' hyperthyroidism that later progressed to Graves' ophthalmopathy.

The DNA for the CDR3 is TGCAGTGCTTCCGGGACAGGGGGTTTGAATGAGCAGTTCTTC. Its translation is CSASGTGGLNEQFF. The chain is built from TRBV20-1 and TRBJ2-1; 11 nucleotides agree with TRBD1. Losses at the gene ends were 5 bases for V and 7 bases for J; bases not matched to a gene: 7. The CDR3 extends over 14 amino acids. Germline V CDR1 and CDR2: DFQATT, SNEGSKA (reference sequence).